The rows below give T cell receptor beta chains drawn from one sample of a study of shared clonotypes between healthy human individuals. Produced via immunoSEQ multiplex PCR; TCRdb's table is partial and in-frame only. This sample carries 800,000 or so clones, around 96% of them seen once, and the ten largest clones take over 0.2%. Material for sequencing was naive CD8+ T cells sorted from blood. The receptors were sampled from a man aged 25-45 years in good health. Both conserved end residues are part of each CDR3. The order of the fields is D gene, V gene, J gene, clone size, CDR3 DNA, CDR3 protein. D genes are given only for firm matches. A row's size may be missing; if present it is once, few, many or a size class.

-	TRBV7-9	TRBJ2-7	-	TGTGCCAGCAGCCCCACCCAGGGCCCAGACGAGCAGTACTTC	CASSPTQGPDEQYF
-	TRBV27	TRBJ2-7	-	TGTGCCAGCAGACCGAAGGGGGGAGGGCCTTACGAGCAGTACTTC	CASRPKGGGPYEQYF
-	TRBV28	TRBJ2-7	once	TGTGCCAGCAGTTTATTAGCCACTGGCCAGAACGAGCAGTACTTC	CASSLLATGQNEQYF
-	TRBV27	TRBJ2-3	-	TGTGCCAGCAGTTTATGGGGGAAAGATACGCAGTATTTT	CASSLWGKDTQYF
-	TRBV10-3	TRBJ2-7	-	TGTGCCATCAGTGAGTCGACCAGCGGAGACAACCTCTACGAGCAGTACTTC	CAISESTSGDNLYEQYF
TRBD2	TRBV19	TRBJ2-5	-	TGTGCCAGTAGTATTCTAGCGGCACAAGAGACCCAGTACTTC	CASSILAAQETQYF
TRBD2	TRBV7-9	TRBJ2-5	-	TGTGCCAGCAGCTTAATTATACCGGGAGGCCAAGAGACCCAGTACTTC	CASSLIIPGGQETQYF
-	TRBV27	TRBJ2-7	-	TGTGCCAGCAGTTCCCCGTGGGGGACCTCCTACGAGCAGTACTTC	CASSSPWGTSYEQYF
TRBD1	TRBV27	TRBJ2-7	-	TGTGCCAGCAGCTCCGGGACAGGGGGCGGGTACGAGCAGTACTTC	CASSSGTGGGYEQYF
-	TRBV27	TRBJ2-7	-	TGTGCCAGCAGTTTGGGTCGAAAGAGCTCCTACGAGCAGTACTTC	CASSLGRKSSYEQYF
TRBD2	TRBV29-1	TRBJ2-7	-	TGCAGCGTTCGAAGGGCGGGGGGGGCCTACGAGCAGTACTTC	CSVRRAGGAYEQYF
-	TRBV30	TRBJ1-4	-	TGTGCCTGGAGTGTCTTTAATCGGGAGGAGTTTTTT	CAWSVFNREEFF
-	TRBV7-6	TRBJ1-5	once	TGTGCCAGCAGCTTGGGCCCCTGGGGGGACACGAGCAATCAGCCCCAGCATTTT	CASSLGPWGDTSNQPQHF
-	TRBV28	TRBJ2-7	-	TGTGCCAGCAGTTCCCCCACCTACGAGCAGTACTTC	CASSSPTYEQYF
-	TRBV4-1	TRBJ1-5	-	TGCGCCAGCAGCCCCCTTAGCAATCAGCCCCAGCATTTT	CASSPLSNQPQHF
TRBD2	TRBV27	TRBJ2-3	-	TGTGCCAGCAGTGAACTAGCGTTTCAAGATACGCAGTATTTT	CASSELAFQDTQYF
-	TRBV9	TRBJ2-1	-	TGTGCCAGCGCCGAGAGCCCGCGCTCCTACAATGAGCAGTTCTTC	CASAESPRSYNEQFF
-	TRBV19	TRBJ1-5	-	TGTGCCAGTAAGGAGGCCGACTATAGCAATCAGCCCCAGCATTTT	CASKEADYSNQPQHF
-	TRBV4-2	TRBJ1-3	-	TGTGCCAGCAGCCCTGGAGCTGAGACAGCAGGAAACACCATATATTTT	CASSPGAETAGNTIYF
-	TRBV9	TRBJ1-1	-	TGTGCCAGCAGCGGCAGGGCAGGAGCTTTCTTT	CASSGRAGAFF
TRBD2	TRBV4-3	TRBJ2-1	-	TGCGCCAGCAGCCAAGTTAGCGGGAGGGATAGTAATGAGCAGTTCTTC	CASSQVSGRDSNEQFF
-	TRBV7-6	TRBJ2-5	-	TGTGCCAGCAGGTCACCGCTGACAAGGGGAGAGACCCAGTACTTC	CASRSPLTRGETQYF
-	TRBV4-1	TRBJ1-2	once	TGCGCCAGCAGCCAAGGCCCTTTCCCCGGGACGGATGGCTACACCTTC	CASSQGPFPGTDGYTF
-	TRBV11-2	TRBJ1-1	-	TGTGCCAGCAGCGCCGCGACTCAGGGTAAGAACACTGAAGCTTTCTTT	CASSAATQGKNTEAFF
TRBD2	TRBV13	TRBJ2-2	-	TGTGCCAGCAGCCATAGCGGGAGGACGATCGCTGCCATGAACACCGGGGAGCTGTTTTTT	CASSHSGRTIAAMNTGELFF
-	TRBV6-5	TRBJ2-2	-	TGTGCCAGCAGTTTATACACCGGGGAGCTGTTTTTT	CASSLYTGELFF
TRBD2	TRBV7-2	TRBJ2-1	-	TGTGCCAGCAGCTTAGTCGCGGGAGGCACGTATGAGCAGTTCTTC	CASSLVAGGTYEQFF
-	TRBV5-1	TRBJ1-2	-	TGCGCCAGCAGCTTGTCCGTTGTTACAGTTAAAGATGGCTACACCTTC	CASSLSVVTVKDGYTF
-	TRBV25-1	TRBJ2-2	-	TGTGCCAGCGGCGTGCACGGGGAGCTGTTTTTT	CASGVHGELFF
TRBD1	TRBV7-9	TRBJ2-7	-	TGTGCCAGCAGCTTGGACAGGGGGCGCATCTACGAGCAGTACTTC	CASSLDRGRIYEQYF
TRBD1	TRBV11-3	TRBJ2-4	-	TGTGCCAGCAGCTTGGGACAGGGGGCAAACATTCAGTACTTC	CASSLGQGANIQYF
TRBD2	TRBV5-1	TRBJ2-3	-	TGCGCCAGCAGGGGGACTTCGCGGGAGGCTTTGACAGATACGCAGTATTTT	CASRGTSREALTDTQYF